This T cell receptor beta chain was identified during a study of blood T cell repertoires in COVID-19. CDR1 is SGHRS, CDR2 YFSETQ, per germline. CDR3 size: 12 residues. Germline trimming cut 4 bases from V and 7 bases from J; bases unmatched to any gene: 3. Original methodology: It was from reference gene primer amplification that nucleated cell counts were estimated. This table comes from immunoSEQ multiplex PCR, and its TCRdb copy is limited to in-frame clones, with some not included. From that table come the V and J calls and clone size; the DNA was used to work out D and trimming. The table has 350,000 or so clones, 92% seen once; the top ten hold less than 20%. This clone was recorded only once.

The TCR comes from a woman aged 30 to 39 who had recovered from COVID-19. Sequenced input: PBMCs or T cells enriched from blood (not recorded which). The V gene is TRBV5-1, the J gene TRBJ2-7, with 9 bases identical to TRBD1. The CDR3 sequence: CASSQTGGEQYF. DNA for the CDR3: TGCGCCAGCAGCCAGACAGGGGGAGAGCAGTACTTC.